Listed below are T cell receptor beta chains from one sample, sequenced in a study of type 1 regulatory T cells. TCRdb passed the reads through MiXCR, listing each CDR3 protein once. This sample has some 90,000 distinct CDR3 sequences, with 25% to 40% found just once. The sequencing sample was made of CD4+ T cells, either the whole sample or a sorted fraction (not recorded which). These receptors all come from a human donor in good health. CDR3s include the opening cysteine and the closing phenylalanine or tryptophan. The order of the fields is J gene, clone size, V gene, D gene, CDR3 DNA, CDR3 protein. A D gene is named only where the DNA matches it firmly. Clone size is given for some rows only: seen once, a few or many times, or a class if the clone is expanded.

>TRBJ2-2|.|TRBV27|.
TGTGCTTCGACGTGGCCGCATGGGCAGGGGTCGGCCGGGGAGCTGTTTTTT
CASTWPHGQGSAGELFF
>TRBJ1-1|few|TRBV10-3|TRBD1
TGTGCCATCAGGGGTGTAGGGGGCAAAGTTGGTGAAGCTTTCTTT
CAIRGVGGKVGEAFF
>TRBJ2-3|few|TRBV14|TRBD2
TGTGCCAGCAGCCAAGATCCGGGAGGGCCATTTGATACGCAGTATTTT
CASSQDPGGPFDTQYF
>TRBJ1-1|many|TRBV20-1|.
TGCAGTGCTGTCGACGGGGGTACTGAAGCTTTCTTT
CSAVDGGTEAFF
>TRBJ1-1|few|TRBV7-2|.
TGTGCCAGCAGCATAGACTTGAAGACGAACACTGAAGCTTTCTTT
CASSIDLKTNTEAFF
>TRBJ2-3|.|TRBV6-6|.
TGTGCCAGCAACACAGCTAGCGTCGCAGATACGCAGTATTTT
CASNTASVADTQYF
>TRBJ2-1|.|TRBV11-2|.
TGTGCCAGCGACTGGACGAACGGGGCCTCCTACAATGAGCAGTTCTTC
CASDWTNGASYNEQFF
>TRBJ1-5|few|TRBV6-5|.
TGTGCCAGCAGTACGGCGTCAGGGAATCAGCCCCAGCATTTT
CASSTASGNQPQHF
>TRBJ2-1|.|TRBV4-3|.
TGCGCCAGCAGCCAAGAGACCGGTTGGGCCAATGAGCAGTTCTTC
CASSQETGWANEQFF
>TRBJ2-3|.|TRBV29-1|.
TGCAGCGTTCAGTTTAGCGGTACAGATACGCAGTATTTT
CSVQFSGTDTQYF
>TRBJ2-7|.|TRBV5-1|.
TGCGCCAGCAGCTTGGAGACGGCTTGGAACGAGCAGTACTTC
CASSLETAWNEQYF
>TRBJ2-2|.|TRBV29-1|TRBD1
TGCAGCGTAGGACAGGTGAACACCGGGGAGCTGTTTTTT
CSVGQVNTGELFF
>TRBJ1-2|few|TRBV10-3|TRBD1
TGTGCCATCAGATCTTCGGGACAGGGGTACTATGGCTACACCTTC
CAIRSSGQGYYGYTF
>TRBJ2-2|few|TRBV19|.
TGTGCCAGTAGTATGGACGGAAACACCGGGGAGCTGTTTTTT
CASSMDGNTGELFF
>TRBJ2-7|.|TRBV5-5|.
TGTGCCAGCAGCCTCGGGAACTACGAGCAGTACTTC
CASSLGNYEQYF
>TRBJ2-5|once|TRBV3-1|TRBD2
TGTGCCAGCAGGGGGCTAGCGGGAGAAGAGACCCAGTACTTC
CASRGLAGEETQYF
>TRBJ2-1|few|TRBV24-1|TRBD2
TGTGCCACCAGTGACCCTAGCGGTTCTTACAATGAGCAGTTCTTC
CATSDPSGSYNEQFF
>TRBJ1-5|few|TRBV20-1|.
TGCAGTGCTAAGGTAGATAATAGCAATCAGCCCCAGCATTTT
CSAKVDNSNQPQHF
>TRBJ1-5|few|TRBV7-2|TRBD1
TGTGCCAGCAGCGACGATACAGGGGCTCGGCCCCAGCATTTT
CASSDDTGARPQHF
>TRBJ1-2|.|TRBV7-8|TRBD1
TGTGCCAGCAGCTTAGCGGTCGGGACAGGGCTCGGCTACACCTTC
CASSLAVGTGLGYTF
>TRBJ2-1|.|TRBV11-2|.
TGTGCCAGCAGCTTAGAAAGCGGTAGCTCCTACAATGAGCAGTTCTTC
CASSLESGSSYNEQFF
>TRBJ2-4|.|TRBV25-1|TRBD1
TGTGCCAGCGGGTATGCAGGGGGCCCTTTCAAAAACATTCAGTACTTC
CASGYAGGPFKNIQYF
>TRBJ2-3|.|TRBV19|.
TGTGCCACAAGCACGGGCCCAGATACGCAGTATTTT
CATSTGPDTQYF
>TRBJ2-5|.|TRBV20-1|.
TGCAGTGCTAGCCCTAGCGTTAAAGAGACCCAGTACTTC
CSASPSVKETQYF
>TRBJ2-3|once|TRBV19|TRBD2
TGTGCCAGTAGTATACTAGCGGAGAGCACAGATACGCAGTATTTT
CASSILAESTDTQYF
>TRBJ2-5|.|TRBV23-1|TRBD2
TGCGCCAGCAGTCCCGGGAAACTAGCGGGAGGCCAAGAGACCCAGTACTTC
CASSPGKLAGGQETQYF
>TRBJ2-5|few|TRBV6-1|TRBD2
TGTGCCAGCAGCAGGACTAGCGGGTTACAAGAGACCCAGTACTTC
CASSRTSGLQETQYF
>TRBJ2-3|few|TRBV5-5|TRBD2
TGTGCCAGCAGCTTGGGGGGACTAGCGGTCTCCCTCCGTGGCACAGATACGCAGTATTTT
CASSLGGLAVSLRGTDTQYF